These 30 T cell receptor beta chains came from one sample sequenced in a study of T cell changes during pregnancy in multiple sclerosis (dated by TCRdb to between 2017 and 2020). Libraries were prepared through the immunoSEQ multiplex PCR assay. In its TCRdb copy, this immuneACCESS table keeps in-frame sequences only and misses some clones. Where compared with another copy, unresolved V genes explain less than half of these, and the others have no known cause. Counted in this sample were around 80,000 clones; approximately 93% of them appeared once. The ten largest clones take up about 0.99% of the sample. The sequences come from peripheral blood, collected in the second trimester of pregnancy. The receptors derive from a female donor in good health, enrolled as a control in a pregnancy study.

This sequence joins TRBV5-8 and TRBJ2-1; 13 bases map to TRBD2. In germline, CDR1 is SGHTS, CDR2 YDEGEE. With 1 base clipped from V and 9 bases from J, the junction kept 7 bases outside the gene matches. The CDR3 runs to 16 residues. Written as DNA, the CDR3 is TGTGCCAGCAGCTTGAGGACGGGACTAGCGGGAAGTGAGCAGTTCTTC. It codes for CASSLRTGLAGSEQFF.

The genes are TRBV5-1 and TRBJ2-1; D is ambiguous. This CDR3 has 13 residues. Per the germline V gene, CDR1 is SGHRS and CDR2 is YFSETQ. Trimming pared 2 bases from V and 7 bases from J, leaving 10 bases between. The CDR3, as DNA: TGCGCCAGCAGCTTATGGCTAGATAATGAGCAGTTCTTC. This codes for CASSLWLDNEQFF.

This rearrangement joins TRBV6-5 to TRBJ2-5, with 16 positions matching TRBD2. Germline V gives CDR1 MNHEY, CDR2 SVGAGI. The junction had 2 bases not matched to a gene; V was cut back by 8 bases and J by 5 bases. CDR3 length equals 14 residues. CDR3 sequence reads: CASGGLAGGETQYF. CDR3 nucleotides: TGTGCCAGCGGGGGACTAGCGGGAGGGGAGACCCAGTACTTC.

The chain has TRBV5-1 and TRBJ2-3, with a possible D match to TRBD2 (6 bases). CDR3 length equals 19 residues. The germline CDR1 and CDR2 sequences are SGHRS and YFSETQ. V lost 6 bases, J lost 0 bases, and 26 bases lay in between. CDR3 in amino acids: CASTPRSRASESSTDTQYF. CDR3 bases: TGCGCCAGCACCCCTAGGTCCAGGGCTAGCGAGTCTAGCACAGATACGCAGTATTTT.

The rearrangement uses TRBV7-2 and TRBJ1-2; D is unclear. V dropped 2 bases and J dropped 4 bases, with 14 bases sitting between them. Germline V gives CDR1 SGHTA, CDR2 FQGNSA. CDR3 length: 15 residues. The chain's CDR3 is CASSLRGSFFYGYTF. CDR3 in DNA: TGTGCCAGCAGCTTAAGAGGCAGCTTTTTCTATGGCTACACCTTC. The full variable domain, its missing parts supplied by reference TRBV7-2 and TRBJ1-2, is GAGVSQSPSNKVTEKGKDVELRCDPISGHTALYWYRQSLGQGLEFLIYFQGNSAPDKSGLPSDRFSAERTGGSVSTLTIQRTQQEDSAVYLCASSLRGSFFYGYTFGSGTRLTVV.

V and J are TRBV5-6 and TRBJ2-5, with D perhaps matching TRBD2 (5 bases). The CDR3 has 14 residues. V shed 5 bases and J shed 1 base, with 12 bases lying between them. Per the germline V gene, CDR1 is SGHDT and CDR2 is YYEEEE. The CDR3 bases are TGTGCCAGCAGTACTTGGGGAGTCCAAGAGACCCAGTACTTC. It codes for CASSTWGVQETQYF.

The chain combines TRBV6-1 with TRBJ1-1; possibly TRBD1 for D (5 bases). The V end was cut by 2 bases, the J end by 0 bases, with 10 bases between. CDR1 MNHNS and CDR2 SASEGT come from the germline V gene. CDR3 length: 15 residues. CDR3 region: CASSERRTLNTEAFF. The CDR3 DNA follows: TGTGCCAGCAGTGAAAGAAGGACACTGAACACTGAAGCTTTCTTT.

The genes are TRBV27 and TRBJ2-1, with 8 bases aligning to TRBD2. Germline-derived CDR1 and CDR2 are MNHEY and SMNVEV (reference sequence). The V gene end was trimmed by 2 bases and the J gene end by 6 bases; junction bases not matched to a gene: 3. The length of the CDR3 is 14 residues. CDR3 bases: TGTGCCAGCAGTTTAGGGACTAGGGTCAATGAGCAGTTCTTC. Protein: CASSLGTRVNEQFF.

The rearrangement uses TRBV28 and TRBJ2-1, with 10 bases aligning to TRBD1. Per germline, CDR1 MDHEN and CDR2 SYDVKM. After removal of 4 bases from V and 4 bases from J, the junction contained 4 bases not matched to a gene. The CDR3 sequence is 15 residues long. CDR3 in amino acids: CASSSWTGGYNEQFF. Here the CDR3 DNA reads TGTGCCAGCAGTTCCTGGACAGGGGGATACAATGAGCAGTTCTTC.

This rearrangement joins TRBV19 to TRBJ2-3, with 15 nucleotides matching TRBD2. The CDR3 is 17 residues long. Germline loops: CDR1 LNHDA, CDR2 SQIVND (reference sequence). V shed 6 bases and J 3 bases; nucleotides not matched to a gene: 7. The DNA for the CDR3 is TGTGCCAGTAGCGATGGGACTAGCGGGAGGAGGACAGATACGCAGTATTTT. Residues: CASSDGTSGRRTDTQYF.

The rearrangement uses TRBV5-1 and TRBJ2-7; tentative D call: TRBD2 (6 bases). The germline V and J ends were trimmed by 4 bases and 2 bases, with 19 bases remaining between them. The CDR3 covers 16 residues. Looked up from germline, CDR1 is SGHRS and CDR2 is YFSETQ. The CDR3, as DNA: TGCGCCAGCAGCCCAGGTGGGACTCCCGGAGCCTACGAGCAGTACTTC. Amino acids: CASSPGGTPGAYEQYF.

The gene calls are TRBV2 and TRBJ1-4; 10 bases are a match to TRBD1. CDR3 length equals 14 residues. V lost 10 bases, J lost 8 bases, and 10 bases stayed unmatched. Germline assignment: CDR1 SNHLY and CDR2 FYNNEI. This chain's CDR3 is CATKDGTGDEKLFF. Here the CDR3 DNA reads TGTGCCACAAAGGACGGGACAGGGGACGAAAAACTGTTTTTT.

DNA for the CDR3: TGTGCCAGCAGTTTAGTGTTTGGGGGGGTCTCCTACAATGAGCAGTTCTTC. Residues: CASSLVFGGVSYNEQFF. This chain uses TRBV28 with TRBJ2-1, with 7 bases lining up with TRBD2. The CDR3 covers 17 residues. Trimming at V came to 2 bases and at J to 0 bases, leaving 7 bases not matched to a gene. CDR1 is MDHEN, CDR2 SYDVKM, per germline.

CDR3 nucleotide sequence: TGTGCCAGCGGTACAGAAGCGCAGTACTTC. Amino acid sequence: CASGTEAQYF. The rearrangement uses TRBV28 and TRBJ2-7, with unresolved D. Germline V gene lookup returns CDR1 MDHEN and CDR2 SYDVKM. The V gene lost 8 bases and the J gene lost 9 bases, with 11 bases spanning the gap. This CDR3 is 10 amino acids long.

V and J are TRBV14 and TRBJ1-1, with D perhaps TRBD1 (6 bases). CDR1 and CDR2 from the germline V gene are SGHDN and FVKESK. The V end lost 6 bases, the J end lost 1 base, and 15 bases lay between the germline ends. The CDR3 has 15 amino acids. This chain's CDR3 is CASSRAGQRNTEAFF. The DNA for the CDR3 is TGTGCCAGCAGTCGAGCCGGACAGCGGAACACTGAAGCTTTCTTT.

The CDR3 protein is CSVTGGNTEAFF. In DNA form, the CDR3 reads TGCAGCGTGACAGGGGGGAACACTGAAGCTTTCTTT. The chain employs TRBV29-1 and TRBJ1-1; TRBD1 matches at 9 bases. This CDR3 comprises 12 residues. Germline V gene lookup returns CDR1 SQVTM and CDR2 ANQGSEA. V was pared by 6 bases and J by 1 base, with 0 bases of the junction left unmatched.

The rearrangement uses TRBV7-2 and TRBJ2-4, with D possibly being TRBD1 (6 bases). Germline CDR1 reads SGHTA; CDR2 reads FQGNSA. V gave up 7 bases and J gave up 8 bases, with 18 bases separating them. This CDR3 has 14 residues. The CDR3 protein is CASTRQDRVDIQYF. The CDR3, as DNA: TGTGCCAGCACCCGACAGGATAGGGTGGACATTCAGTACTTC.

The chain combines TRBV19 with TRBJ1-2, with TRBD1 identical over 11 bases. The V gene end was trimmed by 3 bases and the J gene end by 1 base; junction bases not matched to a gene: 1. This CDR3 contains 15 residues. CDR1 LNHDA and CDR2 SQIVND come from the germline V gene (reference sequence). For the CDR3, the DNA is TGTGCCAGTAGTATGGGACAGGGGGGTAACTATGGCTACACCTTC. This translates into CASSMGQGGNYGYTF.

The chain joins TRBV20-1 to TRBJ2-1; tentative D call: TRBD2 (6 bases). This CDR3 is 11 amino acids long. CDR1 DFQATT and CDR2 SNEGSKA come from the germline V gene (reference sequence). The V and J ends lost 5 bases and 8 bases respectively, with 10 bases between them. The CDR3 here is CSASPGDEQFF. Here the CDR3 DNA reads TGCAGTGCTTCCCCGGGAGATGAGCAGTTCTTC.

J is TRBJ2-1 and V is TRBV9, with 10 bases that match TRBD2. V gave up 4 bases and J gave up 2 bases; unmatched junction bases: 6. This CDR3 contains 16 residues. In germline, CDR1 is SGDLS, CDR2 YYNGEE. The CDR3 DNA follows: TGTGCCAGCAGCCCACGTGGACTAGCGGCCTACAATGAGCAGTTCTTC. The encoded protein is CASSPRGLAAYNEQFF.

The V gene is TRBV5-6, the J gene TRBJ2-5; 10 bases are shared with TRBD1. The CDR3 runs 16 residues. J lost 5 bases, V lost 0 bases, and 7 bases had no gene match. From germline, CDR1 is SGHDT and CDR2 YYEEEE. The CDR3 loop reads CASSLGATGGRETQYF. The CDR3 DNA reads as TGTGCCAGCAGCTTGGGGGCGACAGGGGGCCGGGAGACCCAGTACTTC. The complete variable domain, with remaining parts taken from reference TRBV5-6 and TRBJ2-5, reads DAGVTQSPTHLIKTRGQQVTLRCSPKSGHDTVSWYQQALGQGPQFIFQYYEEEERQRGNFPDRFSGHQFPNYSSELNVNALLLGDSALYLCASSLGATGGRETQYFGPGTRLLVL.

The chain couples TRBV7-2 to TRBJ2-1; 9 bases are a match to TRBD1. Unmatched junction bases numbered 5, after V lost 1 base and J lost 7 bases. Per the germline V gene, CDR1 is SGHTA and CDR2 is FQGNSA. The CDR3 is 15 amino acids. The chain's CDR3 is CASSLGRQGVNEQFF. Written as DNA, the CDR3 is TGTGCCAGCAGCTTAGGTCGACAGGGGGTAAATGAGCAGTTCTTC.

This clone was observed a single time. The gene calls are TRBV19 and TRBJ1-5, with TRBD1 matching 7 bases. From germline, CDR1 is LNHDA and CDR2 SQIVND (reference sequence). The CDR3 length is 16 residues. V shed 4 bases, J shed 4 bases, and the junction held 10 bases outside the gene matches. In nucleotides, the CDR3 is TGTGCCAGTAGTACTCCGACAGGGACCAAGAATCAGCCCCAGCATTTT. It translates to CASSTPTGTKNQPQHF.

The CDR3 loop is CSGLGTGDNTGELFF. Here the CDR3 DNA reads TGCAGCGGGCTGGGGACAGGGGACAACACCGGGGAGCTGTTTTTT. V usage is TRBV29-1 and J usage is TRBJ2-2, with 10 bases lining up with TRBD1. V lost 7 bases and J lost 2; bases outside the gene matches: 7. The CDR3 totals 15 residues. CDR1 and CDR2 (germline): SQVTM, ANQGSEA.

The chain employs TRBV18 and TRBJ2-3, with a tentative D call TRBD2 (5 bases). The CDR3 length is 15 residues. From germline, CDR1 is KGHSH and CDR2 LQKENI. Trimming cost V 3 bases and J 1 base, with 11 bases left between them. The CDR3 DNA reads as TGTGCCAGCTCACCGCGGGCAGGTCGCACAGATACGCAGTATTTT. It specifies CASSPRAGRTDTQYF.

The V call is TRBV13, the J call TRBJ1-2, with 9 bases that match TRBD1. V lost 3 bases, J lost 0 bases, and 5 bases stayed unmatched. Germline CDR1 PRHDT, CDR2 FYEKMQ (reference sequence). This CDR3 has 16 amino acids. The CDR3 loop is CASSLDRGETNYGYTF. CDR3 coding DNA: TGTGCCAGCAGCTTGGACAGGGGAGAAACTAACTATGGCTACACCTTC.

This rearrangement joins TRBV11-3 to TRBJ2-3; 13 bases fit TRBD2. The J segment lost 0 bases and the V segment lost 5 bases, leaving 8 bases of the junction unmatched. CDR1 is SGHNT, CDR2 YENEEA, per germline. The CDR3 extends over 18 amino acids. The CDR3 DNA is TGTGCCAGCAGCCCGGGACTAGCGGGAAAGACTAGCACAGATACGCAGTATTTT. This sequence encodes CASSPGLAGKTSTDTQYF.

This clone was seen only once. The CDR3 protein is CASSGSYEQYF. DNA of the CDR3: TGTGCCAGCAGTGGCAGCTACGAGCAGTACTTC. The V and J genes are TRBV28 and TRBJ2-7, with D hard to call. The CDR3 loop spans 11 amino acids. The V gene lost 5 bases and the J gene lost 3 bases, with 5 bases spanning the gap. Germline values: CDR1 MDHEN, CDR2 SYDVKM.

With respect to this clone: This same CDR3 is encoded by further DNA sequences in the sample. The chain recombines TRBV4-1 with TRBJ1-5; D perhaps matches TRBD1 (6 bases). CDR1 MGHRA and CDR2 YSYEKL come from the germline V gene. Trimming stripped 1 base from V and 5 bases from J, with 12 bases between. The CDR3 is 15 amino acids. The CDR3 here is CASSQGTDPYQPQHF. The CDR3 DNA reads TGCGCCAGCAGCCAAGGGACAGATCCTTATCAGCCCCAGCATTTT.

This chain connects TRBV27 to TRBJ2-7; 9 bases are a match to TRBD1. Germline CDR1 reads MNHEY; CDR2 reads SMNVEV (reference sequence). The junction had 6 bases not matched to a gene; V was cut back by 5 bases and J by 4 bases. This CDR3 region has 14 residues. The CDR3 DNA follows: TGTGCCAGCAGTATTACAGGGGGCTCGTACGAGCAGTACTTC. This translates into CASSITGGSYEQYF.